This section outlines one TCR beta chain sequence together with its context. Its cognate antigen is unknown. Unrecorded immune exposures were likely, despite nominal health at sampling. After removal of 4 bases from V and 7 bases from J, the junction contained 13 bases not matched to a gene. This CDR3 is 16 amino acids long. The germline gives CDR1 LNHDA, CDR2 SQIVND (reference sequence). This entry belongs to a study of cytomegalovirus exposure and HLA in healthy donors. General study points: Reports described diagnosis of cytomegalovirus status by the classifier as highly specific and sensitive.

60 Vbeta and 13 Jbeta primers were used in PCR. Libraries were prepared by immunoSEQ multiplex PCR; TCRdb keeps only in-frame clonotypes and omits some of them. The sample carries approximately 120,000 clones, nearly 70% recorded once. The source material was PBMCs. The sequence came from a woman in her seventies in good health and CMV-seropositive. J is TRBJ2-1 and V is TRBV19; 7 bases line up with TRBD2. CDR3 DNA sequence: TGTGCCAGTAGTACCCCCGGGCGGCTAGCGGTTAATGAGCAGTTCTTC. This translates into CASSTPGRLAVNEQFF.